This T cell receptor (beta chain) was observed in a study of T cell responses to AZD1222 COVID-19 vaccine. J lost 5 bases, V lost 6 bases, and 9 bases had no gene match. The CDR3 covers 16 residues. Germline V gives CDR1 MDHEN, CDR2 SYDVKM. Only in-frame clones appear in the TCRdb table, and some are missing; sequencing was by immunoSEQ multiplex PCR. This table holds more than 100,000 clones, roughly 84% found once. This clonotype originated in an adult in good health. The sample consisted of peripheral blood, taken on day 0 of AZD1222 vaccination. V usage is TRBV28 and J usage is TRBJ1-6, with 8 positions matching TRBD1. The CDR3 DNA reads TGTGCCAGCAGAAGTTCCGGGACAGGCGATAATTCACCCCTCCACTTT. Its protein product is CASRSSGTGDNSPLHF.